This T cell receptor (beta chain) was identified during a study of blood T cell repertoires in COVID-19. Study as a whole: Spain, Italy and the United States supplied samples that represented acute and convalescent COVID-19. The analysed material was cDNA or gDNA that came from T cells, B-cell-depleted T cells, or PBMCs.

The germline V gene encodes CDR1 KGHSH and CDR2 LQKENI. CDR3 size: 15 residues. The junction had 6 bases not matched to a gene; V was cut back by 0 bases and J by 8 bases. This clone occurred once. Per the study methods: Counts of nucleated cells, estimated from reference gene primer amplification, were obtained. Profiled with immunoSEQ multiplex PCR; TCRdb holds only in-frame clones, not every one. For V, J and clone size, that table is used; D and trimming come from the DNA. The table has approximately 200,000 clones, less than 90% seen once. The specimen sequenced was peripheral blood. The clonotype originates from a young man with acute or convalescent COVID-19. The chain has TRBV18 and TRBJ1-2, with 10 bases identical to TRBD1. The DNA of the CDR3 is TGTGCCAGCTCACCACCGACAGGGGGCTCGAGGGGCTACACCTTC. Its protein is CASSPPTGGSRGYTF.